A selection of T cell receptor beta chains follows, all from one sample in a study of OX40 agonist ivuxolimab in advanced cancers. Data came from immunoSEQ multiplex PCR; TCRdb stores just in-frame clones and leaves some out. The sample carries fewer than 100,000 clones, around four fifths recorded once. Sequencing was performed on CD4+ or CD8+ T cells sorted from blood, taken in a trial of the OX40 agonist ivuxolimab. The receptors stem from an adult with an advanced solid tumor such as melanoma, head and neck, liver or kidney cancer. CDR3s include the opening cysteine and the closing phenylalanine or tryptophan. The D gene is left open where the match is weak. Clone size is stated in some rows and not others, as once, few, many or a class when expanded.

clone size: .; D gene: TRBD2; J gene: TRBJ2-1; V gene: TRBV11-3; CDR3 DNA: TGTGCCAGCAGCTTAGTGCGGGAGTACTACAATGAGCAGTTCTTC; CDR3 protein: CASSLVREYYNEQFF
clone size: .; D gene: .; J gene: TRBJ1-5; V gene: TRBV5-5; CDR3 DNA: TGTGCCAGCAGCCCCACCCGACAGGCGATCCCAGGCAATCAGCCCCAGCATTTT; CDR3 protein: CASSPTRQAIPGNQPQHF
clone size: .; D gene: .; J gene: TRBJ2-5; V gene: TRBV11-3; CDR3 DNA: TGTGCCAGCAGCTTAGCTGGGACCCAGTACTTC; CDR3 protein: CASSLAGTQYF
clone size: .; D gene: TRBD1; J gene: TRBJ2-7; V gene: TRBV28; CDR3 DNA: TGTGCCAGCAGTCGGGGACAGTTGGTTTACGAGCAGTACTTC; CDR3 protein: CASSRGQLVYEQYF
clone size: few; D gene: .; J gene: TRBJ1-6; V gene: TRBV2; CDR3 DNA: TGTGCCAGCAGTGAAAAGGGGTTTGATTCACCCCTCCACTTT; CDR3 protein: CASSEKGFDSPLHF
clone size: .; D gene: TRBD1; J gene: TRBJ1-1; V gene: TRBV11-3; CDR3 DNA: TGTGCCAGCAGCCTGACAGGGGTGGACACTGAAGCTTTCTTT; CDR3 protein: CASSLTGVDTEAFF
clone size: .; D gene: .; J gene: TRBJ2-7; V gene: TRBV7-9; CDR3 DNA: TGTGCCAGCAGCCGATCCTACGAGCAGTACTTC; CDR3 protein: CASSRSYEQYF
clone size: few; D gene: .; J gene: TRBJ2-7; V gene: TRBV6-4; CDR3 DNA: TGTGCCAGCAGTGAATGGAACGAGCAGTACTTC; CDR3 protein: CASSEWNEQYF
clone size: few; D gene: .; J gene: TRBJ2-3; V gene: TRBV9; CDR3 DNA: TGTGCCAGCAGCGTAAAGCGCTCAGATACGCAGTATTTT; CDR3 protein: CASSVKRSDTQYF
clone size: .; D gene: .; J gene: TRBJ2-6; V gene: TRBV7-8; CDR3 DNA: TGTGCCAGCAGCTCGACATTCTCTGGGGCCAACGTCCTGACTTTC; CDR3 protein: CASSSTFSGANVLTF
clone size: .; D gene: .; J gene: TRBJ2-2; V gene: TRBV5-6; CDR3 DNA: TGTGCCAGCAGCTTCGGGGCCGGGGAGCTGTTTTTT; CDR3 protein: CASSFGAGELFF
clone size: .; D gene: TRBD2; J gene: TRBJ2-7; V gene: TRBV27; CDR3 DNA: TGTGCCAGCAGTTTCGGCGGACTAGTACCCTACGAGCAGTACTTC; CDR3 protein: CASSFGGLVPYEQYF
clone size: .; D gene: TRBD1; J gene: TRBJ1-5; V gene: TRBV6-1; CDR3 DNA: TGTGCCAGCGGCGACAGGGGTTATAGCAATCAGCCCCAGCATTTT; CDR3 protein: CASGDRGYSNQPQHF
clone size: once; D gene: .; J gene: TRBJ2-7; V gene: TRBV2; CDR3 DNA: TGTGCCAGTGAGAGGGACAAATTATCCTACGAGCAGTACTTC; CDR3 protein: CASERDKLSYEQYF
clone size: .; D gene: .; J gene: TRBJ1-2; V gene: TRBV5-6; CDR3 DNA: TGTGCCAGCAGCCCCGCGGTTAACTATGGCTACACCTTC; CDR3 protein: CASSPAVNYGYTF
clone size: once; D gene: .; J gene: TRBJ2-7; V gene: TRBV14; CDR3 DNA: TGTGCCAGCAGCCAAGAGGCTCCAGGGTACTGGTGGCACGAGCAGTACTTC; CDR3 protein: CASSQEAPGYWWHEQYF
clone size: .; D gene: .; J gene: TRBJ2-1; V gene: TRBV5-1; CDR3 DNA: TGCGCCAGCAGCTACAGAGCGGGCCCTACCTACAATGAGCAGTTCTTC; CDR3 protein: CASSYRAGPTYNEQFF
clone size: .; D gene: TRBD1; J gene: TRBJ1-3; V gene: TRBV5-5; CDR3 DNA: TGTGCCAGCAGCCTCAGGGGGCAATGGGACACCATATATTTT; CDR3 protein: CASSLRGQWDTIYF
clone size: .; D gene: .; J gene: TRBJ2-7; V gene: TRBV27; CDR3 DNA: TGTGCCAGCAGTTTAGGGCGGATCTACGAGCAGTACTTC; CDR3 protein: CASSLGRIYEQYF
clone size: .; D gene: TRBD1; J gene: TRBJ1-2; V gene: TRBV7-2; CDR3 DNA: TGTGCCAGCAGGAGGGGGACAGATGGCTACACCTTC; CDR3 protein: CASRRGTDGYTF